This TCR beta chain was documented in a study of CD4 T cells in relation to SARS-CoV-2 and coronaviruses. A word on this clone: Its antigen is as yet unknown.

Measured with immunoSEQ multiplex PCR; TCRdb has only the in-frame clones, and not every one. This table has about 25,000 clones, 75% to 85% appearing once. The unexposed donors gave CD4+ T cells in about 2010-2019, prior to COVID-19. After nine to ten days of culture, CD4+ T cells were isolated. Overall study findings and caveats: This crossreactivity analysis covered spike protein alone, no other viral proteins.

The clonotype was recovered from a human donor in good health. Material for sequencing was CD4+ T cells from PBMCs, cultured in vitro.

This chain's CDR3 is CASSSLRQLGDEKLFF. CDR3 coding DNA: TGTGCCAGCAGCTCCCTCCGACAGCTTGGGGATGAAAAACTGTTTTTT. The V call is TRBV5-6, the J call TRBJ1-4; possibly TRBD1 for D (5 bases). The CDR3 runs 16 residues. The V gene lost 3 bases and the J gene lost 6 bases, with 18 bases spanning the gap. Germline V gene sequence: CDR1 SGHDT, CDR2 YYEEEE.